The T cell receptor (beta chain) described here comes from a study of post-analysis software for immune sequencing data. Study-wide findings and caveats: The five TRBV segments detected at higher frequency in patients than in controls included TRBV5-6, TRBV5-1 and TRBV20-1.

Built from TCR beta cDNA, the libraries had unique molecular identifiers in them. A population of about 0.95 to 11 million T cells gave rise to 400,000 to 550,000 cDNA molecules. TCRdb itself ran the PCR reads through MiXCR, one entry per CDR3 protein. The profile shows more than 450,000 distinct CDR3 sequences, about 40% of them singletons. The CDR3 extends over 16 amino acids. Per the germline V gene, CDR1 is SNHLY and CDR2 is FYNNEI. Worth noting for this clonotype: Its cognate antigen is unknown.

This receptor was taken from a girl aged 10 to 17 with multiple sclerosis. The sample consisted of blood. The chain couples TRBV2 to TRBJ2-7, with D perhaps TRBD1 (7 bases). The closer fit of TRBJ2-5 to the DNA end suggests the J call may be wrong. CDR3 protein: CASSEPTTGRRETQYF. For the CDR3, the DNA is TGTGCCAGCAGTGAACCGACGACAGGGAGGAGAGAGACCCAGTACTTC.